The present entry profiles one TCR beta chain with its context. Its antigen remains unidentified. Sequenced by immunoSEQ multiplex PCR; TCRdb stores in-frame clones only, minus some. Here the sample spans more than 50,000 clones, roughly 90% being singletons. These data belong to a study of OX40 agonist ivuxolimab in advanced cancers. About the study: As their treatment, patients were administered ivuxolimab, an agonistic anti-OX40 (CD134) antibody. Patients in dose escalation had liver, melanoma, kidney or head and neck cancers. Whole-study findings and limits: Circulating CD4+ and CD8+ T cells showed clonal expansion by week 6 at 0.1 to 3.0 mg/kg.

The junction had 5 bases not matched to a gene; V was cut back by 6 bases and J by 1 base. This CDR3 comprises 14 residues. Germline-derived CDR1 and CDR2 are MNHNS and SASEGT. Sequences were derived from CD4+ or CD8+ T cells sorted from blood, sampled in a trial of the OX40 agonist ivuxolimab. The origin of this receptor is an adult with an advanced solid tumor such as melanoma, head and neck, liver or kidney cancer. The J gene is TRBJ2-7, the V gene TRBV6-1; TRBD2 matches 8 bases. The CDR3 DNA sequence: TGTGCCAGCAGAGCCGGGAGGGGTTCCTACGAGCAGTACTTC. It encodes CASRAGRGSYEQYF.